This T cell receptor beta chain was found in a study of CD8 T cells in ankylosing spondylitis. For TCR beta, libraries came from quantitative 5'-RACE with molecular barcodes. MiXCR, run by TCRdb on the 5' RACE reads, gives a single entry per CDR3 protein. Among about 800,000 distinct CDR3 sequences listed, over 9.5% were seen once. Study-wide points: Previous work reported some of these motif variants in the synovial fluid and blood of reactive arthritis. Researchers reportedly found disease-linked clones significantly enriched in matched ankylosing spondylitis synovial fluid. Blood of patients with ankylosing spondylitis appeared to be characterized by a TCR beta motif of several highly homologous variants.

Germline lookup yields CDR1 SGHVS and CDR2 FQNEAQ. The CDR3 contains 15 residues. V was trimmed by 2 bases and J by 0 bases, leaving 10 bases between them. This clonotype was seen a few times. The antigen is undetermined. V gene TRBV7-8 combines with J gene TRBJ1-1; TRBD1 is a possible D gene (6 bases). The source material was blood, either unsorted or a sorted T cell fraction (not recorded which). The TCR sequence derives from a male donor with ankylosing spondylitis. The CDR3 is CASSLTTGMNTEAFF. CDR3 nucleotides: TGTGCCAGCAGCTTAACTACAGGGATGAACACTGAAGCTTTCTTT.